This passage covers 7 T cell receptor beta chains from one sample sequenced in a study of T cells after yellow fever vaccination. MiXCR was run by TCRdb on the 5' RACE reads, yielding one entry per CDR3 protein. The sample shows a few hundred thousand distinct CDR3 sequences, roughly 4% of them seen only once. The sequencing here drew on PBMCs, taken 5 days after the yellow fever booster vaccination. These receptors all come from a man younger than 35 who received the YFV17D yellow fever vaccine.

This clonotype appeared many times. The V and J genes are TRBV12-3 or TRBV12-4 and TRBJ1-4; D might be TRBD1 (5 bases). The CDR3 runs to 15 residues. V shed 3 bases and J shed 0 bases, with 8 bases lying between them. For the CDR3, the DNA is TGTGCCAGCAGTTTTTGGGGGGCAACTAATGAAAAACTGTTTTTT. This codes for CASSFWGATNEKLFF.

The chain combines TRBV7-7 with TRBJ2-2; 9 bases match TRBD2. The CDR3 runs to 13 residues. The V segment lost 6 bases and the J segment 7 bases; nucleotides outside the gene matches: 3. Germline V lookup: CDR1 SSHAT, CDR2 FNYEAQ (reference sequence). The CDR3 nucleotides read TGTGCCAGCAGTAAGACTAGCGGCGGGGAGCTGTTTTTT. Encoded protein: CASSKTSGGELFF.

In this sample, this clonotype turned up a few times. The chain joins TRBV6-2 or TRBV6-3 to TRBJ1-1; D remains unclear. CDR3 length: 11 amino acids. V lost 7 bases, J lost 3 bases, and 6 bases lay in between. Germline V gene data show CDR1 as MNHEY and CDR2 as SVGEGT. CDR3 in amino acids: CASTFYTEAFF. The CDR3 DNA reads TGTGCCAGCACGTTCTACACTGAAGCTTTCTTT.

This clonotype was observed at least ten times. The chain employs TRBV7-3 and TRBJ1-1; 8 bases fit TRBD1. In germline, CDR1 is SGHTA, CDR2 FQGTGA. The CDR3 runs 16 residues. Trimming removed 4 bases from V and 9 bases from J; junction bases left unmatched: 16. In DNA, the CDR3 is TGTGCCAGCAGCTCCTCACGACTGGACAGGGCGGACAAAGCTTTCTTT. This gives the protein CASSSSRLDRADKAFF.

Comment on this clonotype: One end of the junction does not line up with germline, which may come from a read error. The chain is built from TRBV7-9 and TRBJ1-4; no clear D. Germline V gives CDR1 SEHNR, CDR2 FQNEAQ (reference sequence). The CDR3 loop spans 14 amino acids. In nucleotides, the CDR3 is TGTGCCAGCAGCTTCACCAAAACTAGTGAAAAACTGTTTTTT. Translated: CASSFTKTSEKLFF.

The rearrangement joins TRBV15 to TRBJ2-3, with 11 bases that match TRBD1. CDR3 length: 15 amino acids. Germline V CDR1 and CDR2: LNHNV, YYDKDF (reference sequence). V shed 3 bases and J 7 bases; nucleotides not matched to a gene: 6. In DNA form, the CDR3 reads TGTGCCACCAGCAGTTGGACAGGGGGCTCAAATACGCAGTATTTT. Translating it yields CATSSWTGGSNTQYF. Supplemented by reference TRBV15 and TRBJ2-3, the full variable domain reads DAMVIQNPRYQVTQFGKPVTLSCSQTLNHNVMYWYQQKSSQAPKLLFHYYDKDFNNEADTPDNFQSRRPNTSFCFLDIRSPGLGDTAMYLCATSSWTGGSNTQYFGPGTRLTVL.

This clonotype was seen a handful of times. This rearrangement joins TRBV7-2 to TRBJ2-5; perhaps TRBD1 as D (6 bases). Trimming shortened V by 3 bases and J by 4 bases, and 15 bases separated the two germline ends. This CDR3 is 15 amino acids long. Germline assignment: CDR1 SGHTA and CDR2 FQGNSA. The DNA of the CDR3 is TGTGCCAGCAGCTTGGGGGCGCAAAGGCCAGAGACCCAGTACTTC. Its protein is CASSLGAQRPETQYF.